These 18 T cell receptor beta chains were all obtained from the same sample, sequenced in a study of early T cells in non-severe SARS-CoV-2 infection. TCRdb passed the 5' RACE reads through MiXCR, listing each CDR3 protein once. The sample lists some 38,000 distinct CDR3 sequences; roughly 4.8% were seen once. The sequenced sample consisted of whole blood. All receptors come from an adult who was a healthcare worker with PCR-confirmed SARS-CoV-2 infection or an uninfected control (not recorded which).

This clonotype was detected a few times. The CDR3 region is CSARSPRPYNEQFF. The CDR3 DNA sequence: TGCAGTGCTAGGTCACCCCGGCCCTACAATGAGCAGTTCTTC. The V call is TRBV20-1, the J call TRBJ2-1; no firm D call. The ends were cut back, 3 bases at V and 2 bases at J, with 11 bases in the middle. Germline V gene data show CDR1 as DFQATT and CDR2 as SNEGSKA (reference sequence). The CDR3 has 14 amino acids.

This clonotype was detected only a few times. This rearrangement joins TRBV6-5 to TRBJ1-2, with 8 bases matching TRBD1. CDR3 size: 12 residues. Trimming at V came to 7 bases and at J to 4 bases, leaving 2 bases not matched to a gene. In germline, CDR1 is MNHEY, CDR2 SVGAGI. CDR3 sequence reads: CASTTGGYGYTF. CDR3 DNA: TGTGCCAGCACAACAGGGGGCTATGGCTACACCTTC.

This clonotype was found a few times. The rearrangement uses TRBV20-1 and TRBJ2-2, with a tentative D call TRBD1 (5 bases). The CDR3 has 13 amino acids. CDR1 DFQATT and CDR2 SNEGSKA come from the germline V gene (reference sequence). V dropped 6 bases and J dropped 8 bases, with 16 bases sitting between them. As DNA, the CDR3 is TGCAGTGCAACAGACAGTTCTCCGGGGGAGCTGTTTTTT. Its translation is CSATDSSPGELFF.

The table lists this clonotype with many counts. The rearrangement joins TRBV20-1 to TRBJ2-1; D remains unclear. The CDR3 totals 11 residues. The germline gives CDR1 DFQATT, CDR2 SNEGSKA (reference sequence). Trimming stripped 3 bases from V and 10 bases from J, with 10 bases between. This CDR3 is CSASRLGEQFF. The DNA of the CDR3 is TGCAGTGCTAGCAGACTTGGCGAGCAGTTCTTC.

This rearrangement joins TRBV18 to TRBJ2-1, with TRBD2 as a possible D gene (7 bases). With 2 bases removed from V and 7 bases from J, the gap between germline ends came to 12 bases. Looked up from germline, CDR1 is KGHSH and CDR2 is LQKENI. The CDR3 covers 14 residues. The chain's CDR3 is CASSPVRGANEQFF. The CDR3 DNA is TGTGCCAGCTCACCAGTTCGGGGGGCGAATGAGCAGTTCTTC.

This clonotype was seen at least ten times. The chain uses TRBV27 and TRBJ1-4; unclear D gene. Looked up from germline, CDR1 is MNHEY and CDR2 is SMNVEV (reference sequence). V was trimmed by 5 bases and J by 8 bases, leaving 12 bases between them. This CDR3 spans 13 amino acids. In nucleotides, the CDR3 is TGTGCCAGCAGTGGGAGGGAAGGAGAAAAACTGTTTTTT. It specifies CASSGREGEKLFF.

This clonotype has at least ten counts. This chain uses TRBV11-2 with TRBJ2-2; D gene unclear. Between the trimmed V and J ends, which lost 6 bases and 4 bases, there was a span of 18 bases. Germline CDR1 reads SGHAT; CDR2 reads FQNNGV. The CDR3 has 16 amino acids. This chain's CDR3 is CASRLAIRTATGELFF. In DNA, the CDR3 is TGTGCCAGCAGGTTGGCTATTAGAACTGCCACCGGGGAGCTGTTTTTT. The whole variable domain, filled in from reference TRBV11-2 and TRBJ2-2, reads EAGVAQSPRYKIIEKRQSVAFWCNPISGHATLYWYQQILGQGPKLLIQFQNNGVVDDSQLPKDRFSAERLKGVDSTLKIQPAKLEDSAVYLCASRLAIRTATGELFFGEGSRLTVL.

This clonotype was observed at least ten times. The V gene is TRBV9, the J gene TRBJ2-2; TRBD1 is a possible D gene (6 bases). There are 17 residues in the CDR3. The germline V gene has CDR1 SGDLS and CDR2 YYNGEE. V lost 0 bases and J 5 bases, leaving 17 bases between the germline ends. The CDR3: CASSVELRGTLTGELFF. The CDR3 DNA is TGTGCCAGCAGCGTAGAGCTCAGGGGAACGTTGACCGGGGAGCTGTTTTTT.

This clonotype was detected ten times or more. The chain employs TRBV30 and TRBJ2-3, with D perhaps TRBD2 (6 bases). Germline CDR1 reads GTSNPN; CDR2 reads SVGIG (reference sequence). With 4 bases removed from V and 7 bases from J, the gap between germline ends came to 12 bases. This CDR3 comprises 12 residues. The CDR3 nucleotides are TGTGCCTGGAACCGGGACTCAAATACGCAGTATTTT. It codes for CAWNRDSNTQYF. The variable domain in full, with the rest retrieved from reference TRBV30 and TRBJ2-3, is SQTIHQWPATLVQPVGSPLSLECTVEGTSNPNLYWYRQAAGRGLQLLFYSVGIGQISSEVPQNLSASRPQDRQFILSSKKLLLSDSGFYLCAWNRDSNTQYFGPGTRLTVL.

This clonotype appeared many times. The J gene is TRBJ1-5, the V gene TRBV7-8; D is ambiguous. CDR1 SGHVS and CDR2 FQNEAQ come from the germline V gene. CDR3 length equals 12 residues. Deletions cut 5 bases from V and 7 bases from J, with 9 bases between. The CDR3 reads CASSPPGQPQHF. Here the CDR3 DNA reads TGTGCCAGCAGCCCACCGGGGCAGCCCCAGCATTTT.

The J gene is TRBJ2-1, the V gene TRBV11-2, with D maybe TRBD2 (5 bases). Germline loops: CDR1 SGHAT, CDR2 FQNNGV. CDR3 length: 15 residues. V shed 4 bases and J shed 9 bases, with 19 bases lying between them. Written as DNA, the CDR3 is TGTGCCAGCAGCTCCCCCCTGCGAGGGTCCGGTGAGCAGTTCTTC. Amino acids: CASSSPLRGSGEQFF. The full variable domain, rest sourced from reference TRBV11-2 and TRBJ2-1, is EAGVAQSPRYKIIEKRQSVAFWCNPISGHATLYWYQQILGQGPKLLIQFQNNGVVDDSQLPKDRFSAERLKGVDSTLKIQPAKLEDSAVYLCASSSPLRGSGEQFFGPGTRLTVL.

This clonotype is deemed medium-sized. The genes are TRBV11-2 and TRBJ2-1, with 7 bases that match TRBD2. The ends lost 4 bases at V and 8 bases at J; junction bases unmatched: 2. The CDR3 length is 12 residues. Germline CDR1 is SGHAT and CDR2 is FQNNGV. This CDR3 reads CASSYAGDEQFF. CDR3 bases: TGTGCCAGCAGCTACGCGGGGGATGAGCAGTTCTTC.

This clonotype has ten or more counts. The gene calls are TRBV30 and TRBJ1-6; D unclear. Germline V gene lookup returns CDR1 GTSNPN and CDR2 SVGIG (reference sequence). Trimming shortened V by 2 bases and J by 7 bases, and 9 bases separated the two germline ends. CDR3 length equals 13 residues. The CDR3 DNA reads TGTGCCTGGAGTAGTCAGTTAAATTCACCCCTCCACTTT. As protein: CAWSSQLNSPLHF.

V is TRBV2 and J is TRBJ2-3; D gene unclear. CDR1 SNHLY and CDR2 FYNNEI come from the germline V gene. The CDR3 has 12 residues. The ends were cut back, 8 bases at V and 0 bases at J, with 6 bases in the middle. CDR3 protein: CASQTSTDTQYF. CDR3 sequence (DNA): TGTGCCAGCCAGACGAGCACAGATACGCAGTATTTT.

This clonotype was seen ten or more times. The V gene is TRBV7-9, the J gene TRBJ1-5; D not resolved. Trimming cost V 0 bases and J 4 bases, with 7 bases left between them. Germline values: CDR1 SEHNR, CDR2 FQNEAQ (reference sequence). This CDR3 contains 14 residues. The CDR3 DNA sequence: TGTGCCAGCAGCTTAGCGGCGGGAAATCAGCCCCAGCATTTT. It is translated as CASSLAAGNQPQHF.

This clonotype appeared a few times. The chain is built from TRBV12-3 or TRBV12-4 and TRBJ2-2; no clear D gene. The V and J ends lost 3 bases and 6 bases respectively, with 8 bases between them. The CDR3 spans 13 residues. The CDR3 spells CASSLPLAGELFF. The CDR3 DNA is TGTGCCAGCAGTTTGCCTCTCGCCGGGGAGCTGTTTTTT.

This clonotype was counted many times. The rearrangement uses TRBV20-1 and TRBJ1-2; 8 bases fit TRBD1. This CDR3 is 17 amino acids long. The V segment lost 2 bases and the J segment 1 base; nucleotides outside the gene matches: 12. Looked up from germline, CDR1 is DFQATT and CDR2 is SNEGSKA (reference sequence). The CDR3 nucleotides are TGCAGTGCTAGAAGCCCGACAGGGGACTCCTTTAACTATGGCTACACCTTC. Amino acid sequence: CSARSPTGDSFNYGYTF.

This clonotype was seen ten or more times. The chain uses TRBV20-1 and TRBJ2-3; 9 bases are shared with TRBD2. CDR1 DFQATT and CDR2 SNEGSKA come from the germline V gene (reference sequence). V dropped 6 bases and J dropped 6; count of bases not matched to a gene: 7. The CDR3 runs 13 residues. CDR3: CSAPKRGEDTQYF. As DNA, the CDR3 is TGCAGTGCACCAAAGCGGGGGGAGGATACGCAGTATTTT.